The source of this T cell receptor beta chain is a study of early T cells in non-severe SARS-CoV-2 infection. The study's findings and limits: There was a bias toward anti-spike CD8 responses in VDJdb matching, which missed private and CD4 specificities.

This clonotype was observed at least ten times. The antigen is unknown. J lost 9 bases, V lost 5 bases, and 11 bases had no gene match. This CDR3 region has 14 residues. The germline V gene encodes CDR1 DFQATT and CDR2 SNEGSKA (reference sequence). TCRdb ran MiXCR on the 5' RACE reads and lists one entry per CDR3 protein. The data hold under 35,000 distinct CDR3 sequences, with around 3% observed a single time. J is TRBJ2-1 and V is TRBV20-1, with 9 bases fitting TRBD1. The clonotype originates from an adult who was a healthcare worker with PCR-confirmed SARS-CoV-2 infection or an uninfected control (not recorded which). Sample: whole blood. CDR3 sequence reads: CSAPGQGPPAEQFF. The DNA for the CDR3 is TGCAGTGCTCCCGGACAGGGGCCACCTGCTGAGCAGTTCTTC.